These T cell receptor beta chains were read from a single sample in a study of human T cells and chemical hapten exposure. TCRdb reprocessed the RACE reads with MiXCR, giving one entry per CDR3 protein. The sample contains under 450,000 distinct CDR3 sequences, 4.8% of which appear only once. The input for sequencing was whole blood, taken in connection with sensitization to the hapten diphenylcyclopropenone (DPC). The receptors stem from a woman between 50 and 59 years old with alopecia areata. Some clones in this sample may be carry-over from other donors' samples. The CDR3 runs from the conserved cysteine through the conserved F or W. The order of the fields is CDR3 length, D gene, J gene, V gene, clone size, CDR3 protein, CDR3 DNA. A D gene is named only where the DNA matches it firmly. For some rows the clone size is stated as once, few or many, or as a class when expanded; others skip it.

17 - TRBJ2-6 TRBV5-1 many CASSSNPSGTGANVLTF TGCGCCAGCAGCTCAAATCCCTCAGGGACTGGGGCCAACGTCCTGACTTTC
17 TRBD2 TRBJ2-1 TRBV4-3 - CASSQDSRAGGPDEQFF TGCGCCAGCAGCCAAGATAGTAGAGCGGGAGGGCCCGATGAGCAGTTCTTC
14 - TRBJ1-5 TRBV23-1 few CASSHRPGNQPQHF TGCGCCAGCAGCCACCGGCCAGGGAATCAGCCCCAGCATTTT
15 - TRBJ2-2 TRBV4-1 - CASSQMGTAEGELFF TGCGCCAGCAGCCAAATGGGGACCGCCGAGGGGGAGCTGTTTTTT
15 TRBD2 TRBJ2-3 TRBV12-3/TRBV12-4 many CASSFASGSTDTQYF TGTGCCAGCAGTTTCGCTAGCGGTAGCACAGATACGCAGTATTTT
14 - TRBJ1-1 TRBV10-3 many CAISAGGIRTEAFF TGTGCCATCAGTGCTGGGGGGATCCGGACTGAAGCTTTCTTT
12 - TRBJ2-3 TRBV6-2/TRBV6-3 many CASSYGTDTQYF TGTGCCAGCAGCTACGGCACAGATACGCAGTATTTT
14 - TRBJ1-1 TRBV6-5 few CASSPVQRNTEAFF TGTGCCAGCAGTCCGGTACAAAGGAACACTGAAGCTTTCTTT
17 - TRBJ1-1 TRBV2 many CASSEVGTQVDATEAFF TGTGCCAGCAGTGAAGTCGGGACCCAGGTGGATGCCACTGAAGCTTTCTTT
13 - TRBJ2-1 TRBV7-9 few CASSRGLSNEQFF TGTGCCAGCAGCAGAGGACTCTCCAATGAGCAGTTCTTC
13 - TRBJ2-5 TRBV9 many CASSDRYEETQYF TGTGCCAGCAGCGATCGATACGAGGAGACCCAGTACTTC
12 - TRBJ2-1 TRBV18 - CASSPSGDEQFF TGTGCCAGCTCACCATCCGGAGATGAGCAGTTCTTC
12 TRBD1 TRBJ1-1 TRBV6-2/TRBV6-3 many CATATGGTEAFF TGTGCCACCGCTACAGGGGGCACTGAAGCTTTCTTT
15 - TRBJ1-3 TRBV6-5 many CASSYGAGPGNTIYF TGTGCCAGCAGTTACGGAGCAGGGCCAGGAAACACCATATATTTT
13 - TRBJ1-1 TRBV3-1 few CASSQDSDTEAFF TGTGCCAGCAGCCAGGATTCGGACACTGAAGCTTTCTTT
15 TRBD2 TRBJ2-3 TRBV7-9 many CASSPLAGSTDTQYF TGTGCCAGCAGCCCACTAGCGGGGTCCACAGATACGCAGTATTTT
14 - TRBJ2-7 TRBV6-6 - CASSLLQGTYEQYF TGTGCCAGCAGCCTTCTACAGGGAACCTACGAGCAGTACTTC
13 TRBD1 TRBJ1-1 TRBV7-6 many CASSSTGGGEAFF TGTGCCAGCAGCTCTACAGGGGGGGGTGAAGCTTTCTTT
11 - TRBJ2-7 TRBV18 - CASSPKHEQYF TGTGCCAGCTCACCAAAGCACGAGCAGTACTTC
15 - TRBJ1-4 TRBV2 few CASSEAGTVGEKLFF TGTGCCAGCAGTGAAGCTGGAACAGTTGGAGAAAAACTGTTTTTT
14 TRBD2 TRBJ2-3 TRBV20-1 many CSAYTVAGADTQYF TGCAGTGCTTACACCGTAGCGGGAGCAGATACGCAGTATTTT
15 TRBD2 TRBJ2-1 TRBV20-1 many CSATRTSGAYNEQFF TGCAGTGCTACCCGGACTAGCGGGGCCTACAATGAGCAGTTCTTC
13 - TRBJ1-6 TRBV20-1 many CSARVGAGAPLHF TGCAGTGCTAGAGTTGGGGCCGGGGCACCCCTCCACTTT
13 - TRBJ2-1 TRBV5-6 many CASSSDAYNEQFF TGTGCCAGCAGCTCGGACGCCTACAATGAGCAGTTCTTC
13 - TRBJ1-4 TRBV29-1 many CSVRSGQSEKLFF TGCAGCGTTAGGTCTGGGCAAAGTGAAAAACTGTTTTTT
15 - TRBJ2-7 TRBV16 many CASSQSGIPTYEQYF TGTGCCAGCAGCCAATCGGGCATACCGACCTACGAGCAGTACTTC
15 TRBD1 TRBJ1-1 TRBV7-9 few CASRPITGGGTEAFF TGTGCCAGCAGACCTATTACAGGGGGCGGCACTGAAGCTTTCTTT